One and the same sample provided the 10 T cell receptor beta chains below, sequenced in a study of neurological immune-mediated disorders. MiXCR, run by TCRdb on the 5' RACE reads, gives a single entry per CDR3 protein. The sample shows 19,000 or so distinct CDR3 sequences, about 14% of them seen only once. Specimen: CD4+ T cells from blood. The receptors shown here come from a woman in her sixties or seventies with HTLV-1-associated myelopathy (HAM/TSP).

This clonotype was observed many times. This rearrangement joins TRBV7-2 to TRBJ1-2; D gene uncertain. The CDR3 runs to 16 residues. Germline CDR1 SGHTA, CDR2 FQGNSA. With 2 bases removed from V and 1 base from J, the gap between germline ends came to 14 bases. The CDR3 region has the DNA TGTGCCAGCAGCTTATCAGTAGTGGAGGGTAACTATGGCTACACCTTC. Protein product: CASSLSVVEGNYGYTF.

This clonotype was recorded many times. The CDR3 protein is CASSITTGRNEQFF. Here the CDR3 DNA reads TGTGCCAGCAGCATAACGACAGGCCGCAATGAGCAGTTCTTC. This chain links TRBV7-2 with TRBJ2-1, with TRBD1 as a possible D gene (6 bases). V was cut by 5 bases and J by 6 bases, with 14 bases left in between. The CDR3 consists of 14 residues. Germline CDR1 is SGHTA and CDR2 is FQGNSA.

This clonotype was seen repeatedly, ten times or more. The V and J genes are TRBV5-1 and TRBJ1-2, with TRBD1 matching 7 bases. Losses at the gene ends were 3 bases for V and 4 bases for J; bases not matched to a gene: 6. CDR3 length equals 14 residues. Per germline, CDR1 SGHRS and CDR2 YFSETQ. The CDR3 coding sequence is TGCGCCAGCAGCTGGGGACAGCGATTCTATGGCTACACCTTC. Encoded protein: CASSWGQRFYGYTF. The entire variable domain, with the rest obtained from reference TRBV5-1 and TRBJ1-2, is as follows: KAGVTQTPRYLIKTRGQQVTLSCSPISGHRSVSWYQQTPGQGLQFLFEYFSETQRNKGNFPGRFSGRQFSNSRSEMNVSTLELGDSALYLCASSWGQRFYGYTFGSGTRLTVV.

This clonotype was seen at least ten times. This chain links TRBV5-1 with TRBJ2-5; unclear D gene. The CDR3 spans 16 residues. Germline V lookup: CDR1 SGHRS, CDR2 YFSETQ. Trimming stripped 0 bases from V and 5 bases from J, with 17 bases between. The CDR3 region is CASSLGDQARLETQYF. In DNA form, the CDR3 reads TGCGCCAGCAGCTTGGGGGATCAGGCAAGACTGGAGACCCAGTACTTC.

This clonotype is medium-sized by share. V is TRBV20-1 and J is TRBJ2-7; 7 bases match TRBD1. This CDR3 has 14 residues. CDR1 and CDR2 from the germline V gene are DFQATT and SNEGSKA (reference sequence). V shed 6 bases and J 2 bases; nucleotides not matched to a gene: 10. The CDR3 coding sequence is TGCAGTGCGATTCGGGGACAGCCGCCCTACGAGCAGTACTTC. This translates into CSAIRGQPPYEQYF.

This clonotype was observed many times. This CDR3 is CASRYGGIGIYEQYF. CDR3 in DNA: TGTGCCAGCAGATACGGGGGGATAGGGATTTACGAGCAGTACTTC. The chain links TRBV27 to TRBJ2-7; 7 nucleotides match TRBD2. CDR3 size: 15 residues. The V and J ends lost 6 bases and 4 bases, in that order; junction bases with no gene match: 12. CDR1 and CDR2 (germline): MNHEY, SMNVEV (reference sequence).

This clonotype was seen ten or more times. CDR3 DNA sequence: TGTGCCAGCAACTTGTTAGGACACTTGAACACTGAAGCTTTCTTT. It encodes CASNLLGHLNTEAFF. The chain couples TRBV7-2 to TRBJ1-1; a possible D gene is TRBD1 (5 bases). The CDR3 sequence is 15 residues long. Germline V gene data show CDR1 as SGHTA and CDR2 as FQGNSA. The V gene lost 7 bases and the J gene lost 0 bases, with 15 bases spanning the gap.

This clonotype was counted ten times or more. The chain recombines TRBV5-1 with TRBJ1-4, with D tentatively TRBD1 (5 bases). CDR1 and CDR2 from the germline V gene are SGHRS and YFSETQ. CDR3 size: 14 residues. V lost 5 bases and J lost 3, with 11 bases in between. CDR3 in amino acids: CASREGTSNEKLFF. The CDR3 coding sequence is TGCGCCAGCAGAGAAGGGACCTCTAATGAAAAACTGTTTTTT.

This clonotype has a count of ten or more. The chain carries TRBV14 and TRBJ2-3; weak D call: TRBD2 (5 bases). Trimming cost V 0 bases and J 6 bases, with 13 bases left between them. Germline values: CDR1 SGHDN, CDR2 FVKESK. This CDR3 has 15 residues. In DNA, the CDR3 is TGTGCCAGCAGCCAAGACGGGAAGGGCAGGGATACGCAGTATTTT. It yields the protein CASSQDGKGRDTQYF.

This clonotype was seen at least ten times. The chain employs TRBV7-7 and TRBJ2-3; tentatively, D is TRBD1 or TRBD2 (5 bases each). Trimming shortened V by 1 base and J by 5 bases, and 7 bases separated the two germline ends. The CDR3 runs 13 residues. Germline values: CDR1 SSHAT, CDR2 FNYEAQ (reference sequence). The CDR3: CASSLVGGDTQYF. The CDR3 bases are TGTGCCAGCAGCTTAGTTGGGGGAGATACGCAGTATTTT.